This T cell receptor (beta chain) is drawn from a study of cytomegalovirus exposure and HLA in healthy donors. Findings and limits, study-wide: Within a later analysis, the majority of CMV-associated TCR beta chains appeared HLA-restricted.

Of note for this clone: Its antigen is not identified.

PCR amplification relied on 60 Vbeta primers (plus 13 Jbeta primers). Libraries were prepared by immunoSEQ multiplex PCR; TCRdb keeps only in-frame clonotypes and omits some of them. This sample yields about 270,000 clones, of which roughly two thirds are seen a single time; about 2.2% belongs to the top ten. The germline gives CDR1 MNHNS, CDR2 SASEGT. This CDR3 contains 15 residues. J lost 7 bases, V lost 6 bases, and 8 bases had no gene match. V usage is TRBV6-1 and J usage is TRBJ2-1; TRBD2 aligns across 11 bases. The sample consisted of PBMCs. This TCR derives from a female donor in good health and CMV-seronegative. The CDR3 nucleotides read TGTGCCAGCAGGTTAGCGGGAGGGCCCGAAAATGAGCAGTTCTTC. Protein sequence: CASRLAGGPENEQFF.